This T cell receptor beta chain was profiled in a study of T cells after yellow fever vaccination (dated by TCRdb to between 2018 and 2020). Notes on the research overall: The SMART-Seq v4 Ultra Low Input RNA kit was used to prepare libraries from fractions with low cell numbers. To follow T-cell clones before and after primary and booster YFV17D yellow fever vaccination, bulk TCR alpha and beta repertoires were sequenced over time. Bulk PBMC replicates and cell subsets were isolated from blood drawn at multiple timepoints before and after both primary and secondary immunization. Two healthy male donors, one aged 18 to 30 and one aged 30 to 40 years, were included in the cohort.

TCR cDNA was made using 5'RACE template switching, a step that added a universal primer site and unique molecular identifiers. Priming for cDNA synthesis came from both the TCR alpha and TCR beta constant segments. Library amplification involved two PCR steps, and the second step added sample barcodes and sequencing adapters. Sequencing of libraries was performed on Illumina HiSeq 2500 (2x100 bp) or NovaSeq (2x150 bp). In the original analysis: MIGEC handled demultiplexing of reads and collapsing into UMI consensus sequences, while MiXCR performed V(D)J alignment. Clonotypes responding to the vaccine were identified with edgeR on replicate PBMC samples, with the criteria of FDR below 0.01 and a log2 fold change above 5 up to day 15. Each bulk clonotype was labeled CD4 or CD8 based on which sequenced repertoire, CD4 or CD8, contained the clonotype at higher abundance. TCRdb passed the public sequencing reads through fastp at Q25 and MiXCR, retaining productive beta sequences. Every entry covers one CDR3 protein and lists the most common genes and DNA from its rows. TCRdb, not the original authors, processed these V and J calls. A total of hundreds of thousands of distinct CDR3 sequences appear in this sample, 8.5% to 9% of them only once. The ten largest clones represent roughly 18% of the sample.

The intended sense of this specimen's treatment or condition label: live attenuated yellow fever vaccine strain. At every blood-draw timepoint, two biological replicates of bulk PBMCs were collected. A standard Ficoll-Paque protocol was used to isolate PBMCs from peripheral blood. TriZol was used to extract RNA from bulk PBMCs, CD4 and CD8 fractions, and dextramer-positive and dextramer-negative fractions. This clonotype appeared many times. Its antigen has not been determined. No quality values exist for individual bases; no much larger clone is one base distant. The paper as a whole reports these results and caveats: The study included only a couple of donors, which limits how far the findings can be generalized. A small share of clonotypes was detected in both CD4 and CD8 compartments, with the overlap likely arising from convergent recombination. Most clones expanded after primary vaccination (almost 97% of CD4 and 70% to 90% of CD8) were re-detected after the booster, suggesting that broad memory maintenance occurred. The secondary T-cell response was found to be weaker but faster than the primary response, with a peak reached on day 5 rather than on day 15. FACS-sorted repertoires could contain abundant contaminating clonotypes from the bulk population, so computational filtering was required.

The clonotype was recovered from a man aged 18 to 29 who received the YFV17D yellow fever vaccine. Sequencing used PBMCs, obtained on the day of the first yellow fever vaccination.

The CDR3 has the sequence CASRSGTSGANEQFF. The DNA sequence is given as TGTGCCAGCAGGTCCGGGACTAGCGGGGCCAATGAGCAGTTCTTC. The chain couples TRBV12-3 or TRBV12-4 to TRBJ2-1; 13 middle bases align to TRBD2. Its CDR3 holds 15 amino acids, cysteine through phenylalanine. The entry retains the CDR3 DNA only, 45 bases that are in frame from base 1. At the junction V is shortened by 6 bases and J by 6 bases; bases outside the gene matches: 5.